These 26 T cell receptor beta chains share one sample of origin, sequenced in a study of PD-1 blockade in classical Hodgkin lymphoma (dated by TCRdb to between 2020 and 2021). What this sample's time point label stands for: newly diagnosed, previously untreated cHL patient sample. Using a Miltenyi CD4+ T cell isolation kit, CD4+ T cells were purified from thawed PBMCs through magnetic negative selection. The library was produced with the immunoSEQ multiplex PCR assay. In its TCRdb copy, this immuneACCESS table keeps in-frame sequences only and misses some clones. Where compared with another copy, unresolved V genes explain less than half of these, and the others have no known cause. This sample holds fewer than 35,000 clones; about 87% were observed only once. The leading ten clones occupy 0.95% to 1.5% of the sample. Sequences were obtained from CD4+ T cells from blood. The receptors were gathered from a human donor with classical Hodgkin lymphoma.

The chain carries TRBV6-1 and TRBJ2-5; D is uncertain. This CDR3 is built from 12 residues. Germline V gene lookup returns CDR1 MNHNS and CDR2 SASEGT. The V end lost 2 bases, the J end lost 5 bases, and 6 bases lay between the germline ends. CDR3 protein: CASSEQKETQYF. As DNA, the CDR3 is TGTGCCAGCAGTGAACAGAAGGAGACCCAGTACTTC.

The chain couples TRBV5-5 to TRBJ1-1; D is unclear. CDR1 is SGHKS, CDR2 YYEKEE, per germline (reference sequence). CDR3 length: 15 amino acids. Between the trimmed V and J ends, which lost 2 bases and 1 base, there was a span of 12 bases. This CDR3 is CASSLRMTSNTEAFF. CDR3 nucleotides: TGTGCCAGCAGCTTAAGAATGACTTCGAACACTGAAGCTTTCTTT.

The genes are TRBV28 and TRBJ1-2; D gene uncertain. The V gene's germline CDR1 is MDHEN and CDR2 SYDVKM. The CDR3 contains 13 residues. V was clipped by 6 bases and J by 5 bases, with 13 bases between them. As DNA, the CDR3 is TGTGCCAGCAGCCTACTCGGGGAGTATGGCTACACCTTC. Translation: CASSLLGEYGYTF.

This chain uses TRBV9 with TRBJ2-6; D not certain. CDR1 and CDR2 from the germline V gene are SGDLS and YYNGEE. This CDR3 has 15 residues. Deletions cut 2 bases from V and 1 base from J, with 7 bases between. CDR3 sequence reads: CASSVSTSGANVLTF. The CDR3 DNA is TGTGCCAGCAGCGTGTCCACGTCTGGGGCCAACGTCCTGACTTTC.

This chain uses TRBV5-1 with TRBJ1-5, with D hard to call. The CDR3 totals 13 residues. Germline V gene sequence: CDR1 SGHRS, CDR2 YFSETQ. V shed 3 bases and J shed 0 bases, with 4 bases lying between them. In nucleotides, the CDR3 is TGCGCCAGCAGCTCTGATAGCAATCAGCCCCAGCATTTT. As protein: CASSSDSNQPQHF.

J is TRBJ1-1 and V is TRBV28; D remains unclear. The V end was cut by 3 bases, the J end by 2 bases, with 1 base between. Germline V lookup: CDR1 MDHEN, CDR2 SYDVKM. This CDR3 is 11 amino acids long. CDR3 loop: CASSFNTEAFF. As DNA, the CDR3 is TGTGCCAGCAGTTTTAACACTGAAGCTTTCTTT.

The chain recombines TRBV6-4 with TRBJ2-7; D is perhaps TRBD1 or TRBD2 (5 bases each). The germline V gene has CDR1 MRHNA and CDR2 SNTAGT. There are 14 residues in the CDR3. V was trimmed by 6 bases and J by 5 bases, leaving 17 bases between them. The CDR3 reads CASRNRPGPHEQYV. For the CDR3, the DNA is TGTGCCAGCAGGAACAGACCGGGACCCCACGAGCAGTACGTC.

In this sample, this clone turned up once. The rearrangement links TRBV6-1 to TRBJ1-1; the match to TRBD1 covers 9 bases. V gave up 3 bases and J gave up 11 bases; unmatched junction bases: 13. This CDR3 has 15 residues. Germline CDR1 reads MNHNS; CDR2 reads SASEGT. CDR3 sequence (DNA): TGTGCCAGCAGTGAGCTCGGGACAGGGTGGTCTCCGGCTTTCTTT. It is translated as CASSELGTGWSPAFF.

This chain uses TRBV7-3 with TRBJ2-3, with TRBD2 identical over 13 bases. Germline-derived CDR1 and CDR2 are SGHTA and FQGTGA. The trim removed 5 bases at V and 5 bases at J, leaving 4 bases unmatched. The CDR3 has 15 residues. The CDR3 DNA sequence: TGTGCCAGCAGCCCCGGGACTAGCGGGAAAGATACGCAGTATTTT. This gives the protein CASSPGTSGKDTQYF.

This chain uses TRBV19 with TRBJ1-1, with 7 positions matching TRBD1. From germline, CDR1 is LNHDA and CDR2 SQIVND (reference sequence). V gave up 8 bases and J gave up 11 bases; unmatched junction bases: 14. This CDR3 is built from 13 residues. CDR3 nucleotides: TGTGCCAGTCAGCGACAGGGTGTTGTCGGTGCTTTCTTT. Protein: CASQRQGVVGAFF.

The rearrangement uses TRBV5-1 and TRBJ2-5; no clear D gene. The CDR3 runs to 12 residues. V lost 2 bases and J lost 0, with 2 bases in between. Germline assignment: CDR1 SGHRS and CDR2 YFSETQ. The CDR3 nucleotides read TGCGCCAGCAGCTTCGACCAAGAGACCCAGTACTTC. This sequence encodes CASSFDQETQYF.

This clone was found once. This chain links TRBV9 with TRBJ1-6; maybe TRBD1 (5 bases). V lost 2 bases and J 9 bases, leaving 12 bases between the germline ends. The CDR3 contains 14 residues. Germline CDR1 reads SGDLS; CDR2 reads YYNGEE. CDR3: CASSVSDSTSPLHF. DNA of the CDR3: TGTGCCAGCAGCGTTAGCGACAGTACTTCACCCCTCCACTTT.

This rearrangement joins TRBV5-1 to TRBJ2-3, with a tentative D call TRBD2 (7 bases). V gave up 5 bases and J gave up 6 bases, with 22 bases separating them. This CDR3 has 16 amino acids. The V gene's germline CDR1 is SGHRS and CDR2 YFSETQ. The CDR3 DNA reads TGCGCCAGCAGTTTGCGGGGGCGGGAGAAAGGTGATACGCAGTATTTT. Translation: CASSLRGREKGDTQYF.

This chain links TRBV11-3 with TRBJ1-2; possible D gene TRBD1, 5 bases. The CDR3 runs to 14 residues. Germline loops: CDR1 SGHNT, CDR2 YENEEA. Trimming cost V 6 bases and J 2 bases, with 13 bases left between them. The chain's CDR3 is CASSSPGDNYGYTF. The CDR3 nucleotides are TGTGCCAGCAGTTCCCCCGGGGACAACTATGGCTACACCTTC.

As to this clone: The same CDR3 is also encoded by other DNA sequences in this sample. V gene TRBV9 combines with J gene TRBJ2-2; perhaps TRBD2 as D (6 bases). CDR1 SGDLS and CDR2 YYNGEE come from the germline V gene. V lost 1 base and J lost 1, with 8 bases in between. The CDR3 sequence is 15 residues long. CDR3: CASSVWGGNTGELFF. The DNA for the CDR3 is TGTGCCAGCAGCGTATGGGGAGGGAACACCGGGGAGCTGTTTTTT.

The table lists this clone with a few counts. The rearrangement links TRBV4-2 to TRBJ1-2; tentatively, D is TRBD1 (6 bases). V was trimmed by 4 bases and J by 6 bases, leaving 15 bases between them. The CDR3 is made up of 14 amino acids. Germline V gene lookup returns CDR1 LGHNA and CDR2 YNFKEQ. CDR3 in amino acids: CASSPPRGGDGYTF. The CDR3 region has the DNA TGTGCCAGCAGCCCACCGAGGGGGGGCGATGGCTACACCTTC.

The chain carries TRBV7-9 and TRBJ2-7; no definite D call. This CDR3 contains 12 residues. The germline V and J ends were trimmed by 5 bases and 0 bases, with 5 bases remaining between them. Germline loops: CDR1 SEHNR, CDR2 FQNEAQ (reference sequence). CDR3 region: CASSKSSYEQYF. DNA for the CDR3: TGTGCCAGCAGCAAGAGCTCCTACGAGCAGTACTTC.

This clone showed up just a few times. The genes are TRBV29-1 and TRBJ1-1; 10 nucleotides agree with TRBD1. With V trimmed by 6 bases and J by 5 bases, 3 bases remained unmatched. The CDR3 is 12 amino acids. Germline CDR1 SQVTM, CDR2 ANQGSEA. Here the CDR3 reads CSVDRGRTEAFF. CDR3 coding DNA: TGCAGCGTAGACAGGGGGCGAACTGAAGCTTTCTTT. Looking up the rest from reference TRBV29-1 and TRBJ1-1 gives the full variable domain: SAVISQKPSRDICQRGTSLTIQCQVDSQVTMMFWYRQQPGQSLTLIATANQGSEATYESGFVIDKFPISRPNLTFSTLTVSNMSPEDSSIYLCSVDRGRTEAFFGQGTRLTVV.

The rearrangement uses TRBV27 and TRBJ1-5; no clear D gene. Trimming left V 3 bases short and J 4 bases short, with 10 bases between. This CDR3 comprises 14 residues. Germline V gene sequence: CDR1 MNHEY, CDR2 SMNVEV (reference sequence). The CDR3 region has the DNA TGTGCCAGCAGTTTGGAGGGTGCAAATCAGCCCCAGCATTTT. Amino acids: CASSLEGANQPQHF.

The CDR3 region has the DNA TGTGCCAGTAGCTACCGCGGGAACAATCAGCCCCAGCATTTT. Protein sequence: CASSYRGNNQPQHF. The rearrangement uses TRBV19 and TRBJ1-5; D not certain. The V end was cut by 6 bases, the J end by 3 bases, with 12 bases between. The CDR3 is 14 residues long. Germline lookup yields CDR1 LNHDA and CDR2 SQIVND (reference sequence).

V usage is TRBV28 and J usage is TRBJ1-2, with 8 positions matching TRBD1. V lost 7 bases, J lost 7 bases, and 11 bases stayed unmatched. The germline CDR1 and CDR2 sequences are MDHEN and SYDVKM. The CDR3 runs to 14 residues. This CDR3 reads CASTRQQGALGYTF. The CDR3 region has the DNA TGTGCCAGCACCCGGCAGCAGGGGGCTCTTGGCTACACCTTC.

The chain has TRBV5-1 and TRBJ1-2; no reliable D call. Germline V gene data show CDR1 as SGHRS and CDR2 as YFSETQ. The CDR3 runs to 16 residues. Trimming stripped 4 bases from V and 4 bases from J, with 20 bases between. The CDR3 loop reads CASSPSGSPEVYGYTF. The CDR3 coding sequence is TGCGCCAGCAGCCCGTCCGGATCCCCAGAGGTCTATGGCTACACCTTC.

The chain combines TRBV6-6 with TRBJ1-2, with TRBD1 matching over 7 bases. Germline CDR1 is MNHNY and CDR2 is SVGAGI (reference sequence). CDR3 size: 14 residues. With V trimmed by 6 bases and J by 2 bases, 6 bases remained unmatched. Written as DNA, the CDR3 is TGTGCCAGCAGCCCGGACAGGAGAAACTATGGCTACACCTTC. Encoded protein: CASSPDRRNYGYTF.

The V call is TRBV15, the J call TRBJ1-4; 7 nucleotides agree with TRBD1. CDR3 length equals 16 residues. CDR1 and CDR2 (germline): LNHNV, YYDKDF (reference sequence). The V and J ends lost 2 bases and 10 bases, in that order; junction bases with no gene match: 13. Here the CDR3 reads CATSRPTGDRSRKLFF. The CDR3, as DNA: TGTGCCACCAGCAGACCTACAGGGGACAGATCTCGAAAACTGTTTTTT.

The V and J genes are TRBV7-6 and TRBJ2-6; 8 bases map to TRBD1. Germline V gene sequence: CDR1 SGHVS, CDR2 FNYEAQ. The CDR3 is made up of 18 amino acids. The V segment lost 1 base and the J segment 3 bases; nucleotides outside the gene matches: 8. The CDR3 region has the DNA TGTGCCAGCAGCTTAGAGCAATCAGGGGGCGGTGGGGCCAACGTCCTGACTTTC. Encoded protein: CASSLEQSGGGGANVLTF.

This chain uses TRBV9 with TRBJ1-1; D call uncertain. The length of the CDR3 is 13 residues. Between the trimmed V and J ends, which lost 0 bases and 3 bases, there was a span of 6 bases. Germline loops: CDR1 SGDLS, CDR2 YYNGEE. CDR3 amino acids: CASSVAGYTEAFF. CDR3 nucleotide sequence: TGTGCCAGCAGCGTAGCGGGGTACACTGAAGCTTTCTTT.